Listed below are T cell receptor beta chains from one sample, sequenced in a study of technical replicates of blood from a handful of donors. Using immunoSEQ multiplex PCR, the repertoire was profiled, and TCRdb retains in-frame clones only, with some absent. The table has approximately 100,000 clones, 95% seen once. Sequencing was done on a sample of T cells isolated from PBMCs. The receptors come from a human donor in good health. CDR3s include the opening cysteine and the closing phenylalanine or tryptophan. Fields, in order: clone size, V gene, D gene, J gene, CDR3 protein, CDR3 DNA. A D gene is named only where the DNA matches it firmly. A clone size is listed for some rows: how often the clone was seen (once, few, many), or a class if it is expanded.

size: .; V: TRBV14; D: .; J: TRBJ1-3; CDR3: CASSVLSGNTIYF; DNA: TGTGCCAGCAGTGTCCTCTCTGGAAACACCATATATTTT
size: .; V: TRBV29-1; D: TRBD2; J: TRBJ2-7; CDR3: CSVDGLAGGPYEQYF; DNA: TGCAGCGTTGATGGGCTAGCGGGAGGGCCCTACGAGCAGTACTTC
size: .; V: TRBV13; D: TRBD2; J: TRBJ2-2; CDR3: CASSPRVGLAGGSTGELFF; DNA: TGTGCCAGCAGCCCGCGCGTGGGACTAGCGGGAGGGTCAACCGGGGAGCTGTTTTTT
size: .; V: TRBV10-1; D: .; J: TRBJ2-1; CDR3: CASSERAFGEQFF; DNA: TGCGCCAGCAGTGAGCGCGCGTTTGGTGAGCAGTTCTTC
size: .; V: TRBV27; D: TRBD1; J: TRBJ2-3; CDR3: CASRDRGADTQYF; DNA: TGTGCCAGCAGGGACAGGGGGGCAGATACGCAGTATTTT
size: .; V: TRBV11-2; D: .; J: TRBJ2-7; CDR3: CASSRNLAQTYEQYF; DNA: TGTGCCAGCAGCCGTAATCTAGCGCAAACCTACGAGCAGTACTTC
size: .; V: TRBV5-6; D: .; J: TRBJ1-4; CDR3: CASSLLDRDDEKLFF; DNA: TGTGCCAGCAGCTTGTTAGACAGAGACGATGAAAAACTGTTTTTT
size: .; V: TRBV7-6; D: TRBD2; J: TRBJ2-1; CDR3: CASSLEPSGRAYILYNEQFF; DNA: TGTGCCAGCAGCTTAGAGCCTAGCGGGAGGGCCTATATCCTTTACAATGAGCAGTTCTTC
size: .; V: TRBV19; D: .; J: TRBJ1-5; CDR3: CASSIGQISNQPQHF; DNA: TGTGCCAGTAGTATCGGACAGATTAGCAATCAGCCCCAGCATTTT
size: .; V: TRBV28; D: .; J: TRBJ2-1; CDR3: CASSAYLGGVRNEQFF; DNA: TGTGCCAGCAGTGCCTACCTGGGGGGAGTGAGGAATGAGCAGTTCTTC
size: .; V: TRBV9; D: .; J: TRBJ2-3; CDR3: CASSPGLGAPDTQYF; DNA: TGTGCCAGCAGCCCCGGTCTTGGGGCCCCAGATACGCAGTATTTT
size: .; V: TRBV19; D: .; J: TRBJ1-5; CDR3: CASSIDSYQPQHF; DNA: TGTGCCAGTAGTATCGACAGTTATCAGCCCCAGCATTTT
size: .; V: TRBV5-6; D: .; J: TRBJ2-7; CDR3: CASSPGTFSYEQYF; DNA: TGTGCCAGCAGCCCGGGGACATTTTCCTACGAGCAGTACTTC
size: .; V: TRBV16; D: TRBD1; J: TRBJ2-5; CDR3: CASSGTATRETQYF; DNA: TGTGCCAGCAGCGGGACAGCCACGCGGGAGACCCAGTACTTC
size: .; V: TRBV2; D: .; J: TRBJ2-7; CDR3: CASRDLVTGPYEQYF; DNA: TGTGCCAGCAGAGATTTAGTGACTGGTCCCTACGAGCAGTACTTC
size: .; V: TRBV5-1; D: .; J: TRBJ2-7; CDR3: CASSLASGVLSYEQYF; DNA: TGCGCCAGCAGCTTGGCATCAGGGGTTCTCTCCTACGAGCAGTACTTC
size: .; V: TRBV10-2; D: .; J: TRBJ2-7; CDR3: CASSLSAEPSYEQYF; DNA: TGCGCCAGCAGTCTCAGCGCCGAACCCTCCTACGAGCAGTACTTC
size: .; V: TRBV5-1; D: .; J: TRBJ1-1; CDR3: CASSFTRSSRTEAFF; DNA: TGCGCCAGCAGCTTTACTCGGTCGAGTCGGACTGAAGCTTTCTTT
size: .; V: TRBV30; D: TRBD1; J: TRBJ2-7; CDR3: CAWSGGTGNYYEQYF; DNA: TGTGCCTGGAGTGGGGGGACAGGGAATTACTACGAGCAGTACTTC
size: few; V: TRBV5-1; D: .; J: TRBJ1-2; CDR3: CASSLVGGGRGYTF; DNA: TGCGCCAGCAGCTTGGTTGGGGGAGGAAGAGGCTACACCTTC
size: .; V: TRBV21-1; D: .; J: TRBJ1-2; CDR3: CASSKDSGPPGYTF; DNA: TGTGCCAGCAGCAAAGACTCAGGCCCTCCTGGCTACACCTTC
size: .; V: TRBV19; D: TRBD1; J: TRBJ1-2; CDR3: CASSMGTGSVLSYGYTF; DNA: TGTGCCAGTAGTATGGGGACAGGGTCCGTACTTTCGTATGGCTACACCTTC
size: .; V: TRBV7-9; D: TRBD2; J: TRBJ2-4; CDR3: CASSAGLAGGVQYF; DNA: TGTGCCAGCAGCGCGGGACTAGCGGGAGGGGTTCAGTACTTC
size: few; V: TRBV6-5; D: .; J: TRBJ1-2; CDR3: CASSYRDNRNYGYTF; DNA: TGTGCCAGCAGTTACCGGGACAATAGGAACTATGGCTACACCTTC
size: .; V: TRBV6-5; D: .; J: TRBJ2-7; CDR3: CASSYLGAVQYF; DNA: TGTGCCAGCAGTTACTTAGGGGCCGTGCAGTACTTC
size: .; V: TRBV28; D: .; J: TRBJ2-1; CDR3: CASSSLRRGSYNEQFF; DNA: TGTGCCAGCAGTTCTCTTAGGAGAGGTTCCTACAATGAGCAGTTCTTC
size: .; V: TRBV19; D: .; J: TRBJ2-6; CDR3: CASSIPGSGANVLTF; DNA: TGTGCCAGTAGTATCCCAGGGTCCGGGGCCAACGTCCTGACTTTC
size: .; V: TRBV4-1; D: TRBD1; J: TRBJ1-6; CDR3: CASSRGQGDSPLHF; DNA: TGCGCCAGCAGCCGCGGACAGGGGGATTCACCCCTCCACTTT
size: .; V: TRBV25-1; D: TRBD2; J: TRBJ2-3; CDR3: CASSDTLAGNTDTQYF; DNA: TGTGCCAGCAGCGACACCTTAGCGGGGAACACAGATACGCAGTATTTT
size: .; V: TRBV2; D: TRBD1; J: TRBJ1-3; CDR3: CASTMGQGIYF; DNA: TGTGCCAGCACCATGGGACAGGGCATATATTTT
size: .; V: TRBV29-1; D: TRBD2; J: TRBJ2-1; CDR3: CTVSPAGNRRNEQFF; DNA: TGCACCGTTTCCCCAGCGGGAAATAGAAGAAATGAGCAGTTCTTC
size: .; V: TRBV5-1; D: TRBD2; J: TRBJ2-3; CDR3: CASSPGTSVTDTQYF; DNA: TGCGCCAGCAGCCCCGGGACTAGCGTCACAGATACGCAGTATTTT
size: .; V: TRBV11-2; D: .; J: TRBJ2-1; CDR3: CASSLDLGNEQFF; DNA: TGTGCCAGCAGCTTAGATCTAGGAAATGAGCAGTTCTTC
size: .; V: TRBV13; D: TRBD2; J: TRBJ2-5; CDR3: CASSSSTGLARETQYF; DNA: TGTGCCAGCAGCTCAAGTACCGGACTAGCGAGAGAGACCCAGTACTTC
size: once; V: TRBV5-1; D: TRBD2; J: TRBJ2-1; CDR3: CASSLIGLANNNEQFF; DNA: TGCGCCAGCAGCCTGATCGGACTAGCGAATAACAATGAGCAGTTCTTC
size: .; V: TRBV2; D: TRBD2; J: TRBJ2-7; CDR3: CASSAATSAYEQYF; DNA: TGTGCCAGCAGTGCGGCCACTAGCGCCTACGAGCAGTACTTC
size: .; V: TRBV2; D: TRBD2; J: TRBJ2-7; CDR3: CASSEGLAGSYEQYF; DNA: TGTGCCAGCAGTGAAGGACTAGCGGGATCCTACGAGCAGTACTTC
size: .; V: TRBV5-1; D: .; J: TRBJ1-2; CDR3: CASSLASLNRGGYTF; DNA: TGCGCCAGCAGCTTGGCATCGCTCAACCGGGGGGGCTACACCTTC
size: few; V: TRBV2; D: .; J: TRBJ1-1; CDR3: CASGATEAFF; DNA: TGTGCCAGCGGAGCGACGGAAGCTTTCTTT
size: .; V: TRBV18; D: TRBD1; J: TRBJ2-5; CDR3: CASSPRPGGQETQYF; DNA: TGTGCCAGCTCACCCCGGCCAGGGGGCCAAGAGACCCAGTACTTC
size: .; V: TRBV6-1; D: TRBD2; J: TRBJ2-3; CDR3: CASSRPTSIADTQYF; DNA: TGTGCCAGCAGCCGACCGACTAGCATCGCAGATACGCAGTATTTT
size: .; V: TRBV18; D: .; J: TRBJ2-1; CDR3: CASSPPTYSYNEQFF; DNA: TGTGCCAGCTCACCACCAACCTACTCCTACAATGAGCAGTTCTTC
size: .; V: TRBV2; D: TRBD1; J: TRBJ2-1; CDR3: CASSEVLRQGWEDEQFF; DNA: TGTGCCAGCAGTGAAGTTCTGAGACAGGGGTGGGAGGATGAGCAGTTCTTC
size: .; V: TRBV5-1; D: .; J: TRBJ2-2; CDR3: CASSPPGGMAGELFF; DNA: TGCGCCAGCAGTCCCCCAGGGGGGATGGCCGGGGAGCTGTTTTTT
size: .; V: TRBV4-1; D: .; J: TRBJ2-7; CDR3: CASSQANSRQEQYF; DNA: TGCGCCAGCAGCCAAGCAAATTCCAGACAGGAGCAGTACTTC
size: .; V: TRBV6-1; D: TRBD2; J: TRBJ2-5; CDR3: CASRPGLAQETQYF; DNA: TGTGCCAGCAGGCCGGGACTAGCGCAAGAGACCCAGTACTTC
size: .; V: TRBV4-1; D: TRBD1; J: TRBJ1-5; CDR3: CASSQLQGFSNQPQHF; DNA: TGCGCCAGCAGCCAATTACAGGGGTTTTCGAATCAGCCCCAGCATTTT